The clone carrying this T cell receptor (beta chain) has just one count. Antigen: not known. PCR amplification relied on 60 Vbeta primers (plus 13 Jbeta primers). Here immunoSEQ multiplex PCR was the method, and the copy in TCRdb shows in-frame clones only, minus some. The data show under 150,000 clones, around 78% seen once. These data are taken from a study of cytomegalovirus exposure and HLA in healthy donors. Overall study results and limits: Analyses of presence and absence presupposed an approximately uniform sequencing depth across donors. TCR beta chains numbering approximately 150 were designated cytomegalovirus-associated.

There are 15 residues in the CDR3. The V gene's germline CDR1 is KGHSY and CDR2 FQNENV. Trimming shortened V by 3 bases and J by 5 bases, and 14 bases separated the two germline ends. This sequence joins TRBV16 and TRBJ1-3; D is perhaps TRBD1 (6 bases). The sequenced sample consisted of PBMCs. The clonotype was recovered from a woman between 45 and 60 years old in good health and CMV-seronegative. CDR3 nucleotide sequence: TGTGCCAGCAGCCATCCCGGACAGTCTCGAAACACCATATATTTT. Its protein product is CASSHPGQSRNTIYF.